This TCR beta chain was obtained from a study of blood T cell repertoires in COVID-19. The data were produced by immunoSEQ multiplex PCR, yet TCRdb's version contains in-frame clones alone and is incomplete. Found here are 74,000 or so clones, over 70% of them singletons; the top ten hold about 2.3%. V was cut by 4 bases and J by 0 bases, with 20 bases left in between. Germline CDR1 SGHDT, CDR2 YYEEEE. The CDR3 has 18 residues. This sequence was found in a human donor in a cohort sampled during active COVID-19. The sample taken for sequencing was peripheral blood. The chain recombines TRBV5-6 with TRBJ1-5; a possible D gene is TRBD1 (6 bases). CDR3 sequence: CASSQTGRSGHSNQPQHF. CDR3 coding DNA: TGTGCCAGCAGCCAAACAGGGCGTTCGGGTCATAGCAATCAGCCCCAGCATTTT.